The 9 T cell receptor beta chains reported below all come from one sample, sequenced in a study of T cell repertoires in ileal Crohn's disease. Assay used: immunoSEQ multiplex PCR; TCRdb lists only in-frame clones, some missing. The sample comprises roughly 16,000 clones, about 92% of which are singletons, and around 3.7% rests with the top ten. The material sequenced was ileal tissue. The receptor set was obtained from an adult with Crohn's disease.

The chain uses TRBV5-6 and TRBJ2-5; D is possibly TRBD2 (5 bases). Germline V gives CDR1 SGHDT, CDR2 YYEEEE. The CDR3 consists of 15 residues. The V end was cut by 0 bases, the J end by 4 bases, with 13 bases between. In nucleotides, the CDR3 is TGTGCCAGCAGCTTGGATCGGGAAACTGGAGAGACCCAGTACTTC. Translating gives CASSLDRETGETQYF.

V is TRBV6-5 and J is TRBJ1-1; the match to TRBD1 covers 12 bases. The ends lost 4 bases at V and 6 bases at J; junction bases unmatched: 3. The CDR3 runs to 14 residues. Germline values: CDR1 MNHEY, CDR2 SVGAGI. The CDR3 loop is CASSWDRGPAEAFF. In DNA form, the CDR3 reads TGTGCCAGCAGTTGGGACAGGGGGCCGGCTGAAGCTTTCTTT.

The chain couples TRBV7-2 to TRBJ2-1; 11 nucleotides align to TRBD2. The V segment lost 4 bases and the J segment 7 bases; nucleotides outside the gene matches: 6. The CDR3 has 15 residues. Germline V gene data show CDR1 as SGHTA and CDR2 as FQGNSA. The CDR3 loop is CASSSSSGGRNEQFF. The CDR3 region has the DNA TGTGCCAGCAGCTCCTCTAGCGGGGGGCGGAATGAGCAGTTCTTC.

The chain uses TRBV5-4 and TRBJ2-3; 8 bases fit TRBD1. V shed 5 bases, J shed 3 bases, and the junction held 14 bases outside the gene matches. The CDR3 is 17 residues long. Germline CDR1 SGHNT, CDR2 YYREEE (reference sequence). The CDR3 reads CASSSPYRDRQTDTQYF. The CDR3 DNA sequence: TGTGCCAGCAGTTCCCCCTACCGGGACAGGCAAACAGATACGCAGTATTTT.

The genes are TRBV4-1 and TRBJ2-7; D is perhaps TRBD1 (5 bases). Germline V gene data show CDR1 as MGHRA and CDR2 as YSYEKL. Between the trimmed V and J ends, which lost 2 bases and 5 bases, there was a span of 13 bases. CDR3 length equals 14 residues. For the CDR3, the DNA is TGCGCCAGCAGCCAAACCAGGGATTTCGACGAGCAGTACTTC. Translated: CASSQTRDFDEQYF.

The V and J genes are TRBV9 and TRBJ2-3; 10 bases fit TRBD2. CDR3 length equals 17 residues. Germline V gene data show CDR1 as SGDLS and CDR2 as YYNGEE. V trimming: 0 bases; J trimming: 1 base; junction bases outside the gene matches: 5. CDR3: CASSVGASGGGTDTQYF. The DNA for the CDR3 is TGTGCCAGCAGCGTAGGGGCTAGCGGGGGCGGCACAGATACGCAGTATTTT.

The V and J genes are TRBV9 and TRBJ1-2; TRBD1 aligns across 8 bases. The germline CDR1 and CDR2 sequences are SGDLS and YYNGEE. The CDR3 runs to 14 residues. J gave up 8 bases and V 0 bases, and 6 bases lay outside the gene matches. The CDR3 nucleotides read TGTGCCAGCAGCGTAGGGGGGACAGGAGGAGGCTACACCTTC. Its translation is CASSVGGTGGGYTF.

The chain is built from TRBV25-1 and TRBJ2-3; 7 positions match TRBD2. Germline CDR1 and CDR2: MGHDK and SYGVNS. With V trimmed by 2 bases and J by 6 bases, 11 bases remained unmatched. The CDR3 runs 16 residues. CDR3 DNA: TGTGCCAGCAGTGAACGCCGGGAAACGGGGGGTGATACGCAGTATTTT. Its translation is CASSERRETGGDTQYF.

The J gene is TRBJ2-1, the V gene TRBV5-1, with D unclear. This CDR3 is built from 16 residues. The germline V and J ends were trimmed by 4 bases and 10 bases, with 24 bases remaining between them. Germline V gene data show CDR1 as SGHRS and CDR2 as YFSETQ. In DNA, the CDR3 is TGCGCCAGCAGCGACACCTGGCTCAATTTTGCGAAGGAGCAGTTCTTC. This sequence encodes CASSDTWLNFAKEQFF.